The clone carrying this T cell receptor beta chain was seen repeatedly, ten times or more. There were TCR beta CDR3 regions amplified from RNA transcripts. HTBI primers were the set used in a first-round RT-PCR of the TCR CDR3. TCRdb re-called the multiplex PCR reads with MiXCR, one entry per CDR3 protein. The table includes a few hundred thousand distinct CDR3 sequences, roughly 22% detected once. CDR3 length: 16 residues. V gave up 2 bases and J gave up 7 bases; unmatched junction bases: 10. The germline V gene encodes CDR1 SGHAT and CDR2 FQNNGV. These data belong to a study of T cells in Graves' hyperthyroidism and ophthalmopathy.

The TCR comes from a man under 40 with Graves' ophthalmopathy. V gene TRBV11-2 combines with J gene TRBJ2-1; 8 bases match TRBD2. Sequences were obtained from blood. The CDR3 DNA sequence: TGTGCCAGCAGCTTATCTACGGGAGGGGGAAGGAATGAGCAGTTCTTC. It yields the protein CASSLSTGGGRNEQFF.